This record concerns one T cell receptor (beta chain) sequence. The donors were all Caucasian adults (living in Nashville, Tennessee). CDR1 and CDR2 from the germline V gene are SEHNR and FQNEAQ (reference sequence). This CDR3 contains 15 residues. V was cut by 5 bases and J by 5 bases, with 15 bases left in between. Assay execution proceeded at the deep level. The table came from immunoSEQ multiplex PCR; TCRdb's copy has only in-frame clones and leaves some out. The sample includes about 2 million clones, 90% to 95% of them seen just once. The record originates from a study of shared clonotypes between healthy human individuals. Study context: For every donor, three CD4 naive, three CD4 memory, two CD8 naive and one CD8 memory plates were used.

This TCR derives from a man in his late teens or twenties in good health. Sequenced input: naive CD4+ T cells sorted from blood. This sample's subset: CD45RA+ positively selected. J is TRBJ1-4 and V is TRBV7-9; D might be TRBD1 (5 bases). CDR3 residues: CASSPFAGANEKLFF. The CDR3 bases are TGTGCCAGCAGCCCCTTTGCCGGGGCCAATGAAAAACTGTTTTTT.